This TCR beta chain comes out of a study of pediatric ulcerative colitis. Findings and limits, study-wide: Substantially fewer templates came from a couple of patients' blood samples.

Samples were sequenced at Survey level, maximum 500,000 reads. The assay was immunoSEQ multiplex PCR, and TCRdb's table has in-frame clones only and misses some. The profile shows about 22,000 clones, around 64% of them singletons. Germline assignment: CDR1 SGHDN and CDR2 FVKESK. The CDR3 is 16 amino acids. Trimming left V 2 bases short and J 9 bases short, with 17 bases between. Turning to this clone: The antigen remains unidentified.

During colonoscopy, one to two rectal pinch biopsies were collected. The sample taken for sequencing was gut tissue. The sequence derives from a boy younger than 18 with severe ulcerative colitis. V and J are TRBV14 and TRBJ1-6; no definite D call. CDR3 sequence reads: CASSQQQRIQGSPLHF. The CDR3 DNA reads as TGTGCCAGCAGCCAACAACAACGTATACAAGGTTCACCCCTCCACTTT. The variable domain in full, completed from reference TRBV14 and TRBJ1-6, reads EAGVTQFPSHSVIEKGQTVTLRCDPISGHDNLYWYRRVMGKEIKFLLHFVKESKQDESGMPNNRFLAERTGGTYSTLKVQPAELEDSGVYFCASSQQQRIQGSPLHFGNGTRLTVT.